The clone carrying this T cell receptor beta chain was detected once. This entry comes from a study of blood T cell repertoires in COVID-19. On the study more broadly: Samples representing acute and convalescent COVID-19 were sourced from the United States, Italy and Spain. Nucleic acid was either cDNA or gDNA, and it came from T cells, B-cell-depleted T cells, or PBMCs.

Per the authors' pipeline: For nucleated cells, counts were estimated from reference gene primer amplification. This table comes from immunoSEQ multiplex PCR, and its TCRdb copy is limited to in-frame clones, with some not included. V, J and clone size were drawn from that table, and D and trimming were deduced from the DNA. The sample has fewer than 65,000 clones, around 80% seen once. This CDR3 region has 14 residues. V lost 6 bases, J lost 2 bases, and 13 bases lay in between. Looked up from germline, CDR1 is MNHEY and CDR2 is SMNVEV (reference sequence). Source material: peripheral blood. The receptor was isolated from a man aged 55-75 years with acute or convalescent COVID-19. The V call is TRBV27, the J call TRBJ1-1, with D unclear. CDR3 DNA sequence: TGTGCCAGCAGGCCTTCGCGATTTAACACTGAAGCTTTCTTT. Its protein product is CASRPSRFNTEAFF.